In its sample, the clone carrying this T cell receptor (beta chain) was seen a few times. Its antigen is not known. These data are taken from a study of cytomegalovirus exposure and HLA in healthy donors. Across the whole study: Out of fewer than 400 genotyped donors, 81% belonged to the Caucasian-associated ancestry cluster.

Germline CDR1 MDHEN, CDR2 SYDVKM. The CDR3 is made up of 19 amino acids. Losses at the gene ends were 5 bases for V and 0 bases for J; bases not matched to a gene: 13. Primers included in the PCR were 60 Vbeta and 13 Jbeta primers. Clones were sequenced by immunoSEQ multiplex PCR, and TCRdb holds only the in-frame ones, with some missing. This table holds 84,000 or so clones, 70% to 85% found once. Broader study findings: Among TCR beta chains, those listed as cytomegalovirus-associated numbered under 200. Generally TCR sequences proved uncommon, though certain public TCRs appeared in numerous donors. Available immune exposure information was restricted to CMV serostatus only.

The specimen sequenced was PBMCs. The receptor comes from a woman between 45 and 65 years old in good health and CMV-seronegative. This chain uses TRBV28 with TRBJ2-7, with 13 bases matching TRBD2. The CDR3 loop is CASSPPPGLAGSISYEQYF. In DNA, the CDR3 is TGTGCCAGCAGTCCCCCGCCGGGACTAGCGGGATCTATCTCCTACGAGCAGTACTTC.